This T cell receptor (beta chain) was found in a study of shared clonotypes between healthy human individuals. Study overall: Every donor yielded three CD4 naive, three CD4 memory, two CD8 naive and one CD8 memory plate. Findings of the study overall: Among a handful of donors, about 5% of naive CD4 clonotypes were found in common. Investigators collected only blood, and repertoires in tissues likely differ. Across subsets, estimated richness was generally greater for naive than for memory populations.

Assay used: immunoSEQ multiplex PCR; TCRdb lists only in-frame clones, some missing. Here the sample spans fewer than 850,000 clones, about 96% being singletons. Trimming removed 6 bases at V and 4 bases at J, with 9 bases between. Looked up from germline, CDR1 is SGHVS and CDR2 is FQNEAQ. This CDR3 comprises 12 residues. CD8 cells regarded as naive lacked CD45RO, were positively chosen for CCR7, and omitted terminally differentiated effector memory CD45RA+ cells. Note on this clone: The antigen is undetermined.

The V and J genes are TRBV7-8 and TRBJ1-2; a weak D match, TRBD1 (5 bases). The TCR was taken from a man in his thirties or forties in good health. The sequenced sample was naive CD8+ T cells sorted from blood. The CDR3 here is CASSPGLYGYTF. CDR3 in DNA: TGTGCCAGCAGTCCAGGGCTCTATGGCTACACCTTC.